The 19 T cell receptor beta chains in this list originate from one sample, sequenced in a study of T cell responses to AZD1222 COVID-19 vaccine. Data came from immunoSEQ multiplex PCR; TCRdb stores just in-frame clones and leaves some out. The table includes 90,000 to 120,000 clones, 70% to 90% detected once. This specimen was peripheral blood, taken 28 days after the second AZD1222 dose. The receptors come from an adult who received the AZD1222 COVID-19 vaccine.

V is TRBV11-3 and J is TRBJ1-3; maybe TRBD1 (6 bases). V lost 5 bases and J lost 0, with 26 bases in between. CDR3 length: 20 residues. Looked up from germline, CDR1 is SGHNT and CDR2 is YENEEA. The CDR3 DNA is TGTGCCAGCAGCCCCTCGGGCTGGGGAGCGGGACACTTCTCTGGAAACACCATATATTTT. Protein: CASSPSGWGAGHFSGNTIYF.

The V gene is TRBV5-1, the J gene TRBJ2-1, with no clear D. Trimming stripped 0 bases from V and 7 bases from J, with 17 bases between. The CDR3 is made up of 16 amino acids. Looked up from germline, CDR1 is SGHRS and CDR2 is YFSETQ. CDR3 DNA sequence: TGCGCCAGCAGCTTGGACGCGCCCCGTGTTGGAAATGAGCAGTTCTTC. It encodes CASSLDAPRVGNEQFF.

The chain employs TRBV29-1 and TRBJ2-2; a possible D gene is TRBD1 (6 bases). The CDR3 covers 14 residues. Germline lookup yields CDR1 SQVTM and CDR2 ANQGSEA. Trimming pared 5 bases from V and 0 bases from J, leaving 10 bases between. CDR3 protein: CSVFGQSNTGELFF. CDR3 bases: TGCAGCGTTTTTGGACAGTCGAACACCGGGGAGCTGTTTTTT.

CDR3 amino acids: CASSYPQGARGANVLTF. CDR3 DNA: TGTGCCAGCAGCTATCCCCAGGGGGCGCGGGGGGCCAACGTCCTGACTTTC. V gene TRBV5-4 combines with J gene TRBJ2-6, with 8 bases fitting TRBD1. V lost 3 bases to trimming and J lost 4 bases; unmatched junction nucleotides: 9. Germline CDR1 and CDR2: SGHNT and YYREEE (reference sequence). The CDR3 spans 17 residues.

This chain joins TRBV11-2 and TRBJ2-1; 11 nucleotides align to TRBD2. The germline CDR1 and CDR2 sequences are SGHAT and FQNNGV. The CDR3 totals 15 residues. V gave up 5 bases and J gave up 3 bases; unmatched junction bases: 3. The CDR3 region has the DNA TGTGCCAGCAGCGCGGGACTAGCGGACTACAATGAGCAGTTCTTC. Translating it yields CASSAGLADYNEQFF.

The CDR3 protein is CASGTGTGELFF. As DNA, the CDR3 is TGTGCCAGCGGGACAGGGACCGGGGAGCTGTTTTTT. J is TRBJ2-2 and V is TRBV2; 9 bases agree with TRBD1. Per germline, CDR1 SNHLY and CDR2 FYNNEI. V dropped 8 bases and J dropped 5; count of bases not matched to a gene: 0. This CDR3 is built from 12 residues. The entire variable domain, with the rest obtained from reference TRBV2 and TRBJ2-2, is as follows: EPEVTQTPSHQVTQMGQEVILRCVPISNHLYFYWYRQILGQKVEFLVSFYNNEISEKSEIFDDQFSVERPDGSNFTLKIRSTKLEDSAMYFCASGTGTGELFFGEGSRLTVL.

This clone has a single count. The chain carries TRBV28 and TRBJ1-4, with D unresolved. The CDR3 is 12 amino acids. Germline-derived CDR1 and CDR2 are MDHEN and SYDVKM. Trimming took 5 bases from V and 8 from J, leaving 9 bases between them. CDR3 nucleotides: TGTGCCAGCAGTCCCTTGAGGGAAAAACTGTTTTTT. Translated: CASSPLREKLFF.

This rearrangement joins TRBV11-2 to TRBJ1-1, with D perhaps matching TRBD1 (6 bases). This CDR3 is 12 amino acids long. Trimming left V 5 bases short and J 6 bases short, with 10 bases between. Germline V gene lookup returns CDR1 SGHAT and CDR2 FQNNGV. This chain's CDR3 is CASSPGTSEAFF. The DNA of the CDR3 is TGTGCCAGCAGCCCCGGGACATCTGAAGCTTTCTTT.

The chain joins TRBV30 to TRBJ2-7; D gene uncertain. This CDR3 comprises 13 residues. Germline CDR1 reads GTSNPN; CDR2 reads SVGIG (reference sequence). With 2 bases removed from V and 3 bases from J, the gap between germline ends came to 11 bases. CDR3 in DNA: TGTGCCTGGAGTAGTAGTAGTTACTACGAGCAGTACTTC. Encoded protein: CAWSSSSYYEQYF.

This clone was seen once. The rearrangement joins TRBV28 to TRBJ1-1; D is uncertain. V was clipped by 3 bases and J by 1 base, with 6 bases between them. Germline CDR1 is MDHEN and CDR2 is SYDVKM. CDR3 size: 13 residues. For the CDR3, the DNA is TGTGCCAGCAGTTTCTTCAGGAACACTGAAGCTTTCTTT. It yields the protein CASSFFRNTEAFF.

The chain is built from TRBV5-1 and TRBJ1-1, with D unresolved. Trimming shortened V by 1 base and J by 0 bases, and 7 bases separated the two germline ends. This CDR3 region has 14 residues. Germline V CDR1 and CDR2: SGHRS, YFSETQ. The CDR3 DNA is TGCGCCAGCAGCTTGTATGGCATGAACACTGAAGCTTTCTTT. Protein product: CASSLYGMNTEAFF.

V usage is TRBV6-2 or TRBV6-3 and J usage is TRBJ1-2, with 10 positions matching TRBD1. Germline V gene data show CDR1 as MNHEY and CDR2 as SVGEGT. V trimming: 5 bases; J trimming: 3 bases; junction bases outside the gene matches: 6. This CDR3 is 15 amino acids long. In DNA form, the CDR3 reads TGTGCCAGCAGTCGATCCGGACAGGGGGACTATGGCTACACCTTC. It encodes CASSRSGQGDYGYTF.

V is TRBV6-1 and J is TRBJ1-2; a possible D gene is TRBD1 (5 bases). V lost 3 bases, J lost 4 bases, and 15 bases lay in between. This CDR3 contains 15 residues. Germline V CDR1 and CDR2: MNHNS, SASEGT. CDR3 in amino acids: CASSEGTGASYGYTF. The CDR3 DNA is TGTGCCAGCAGTGAGGGGACCGGGGCCTCCTATGGCTACACCTTC.

The V gene is TRBV3-1 (or the pseudogene TRBV3-2), the J gene TRBJ2-5; 11 bases match TRBD2. Unmatched junction bases numbered 13, after V lost 4 bases and J lost 9 bases. Germline V lookup: CDR1 LGHDT, CDR2 YNNKEL (reference sequence). The CDR3 consists of 16 residues. The CDR3 coding sequence is TGTGCCAGCAGCCGATCGATAGCGGGAGGGTTAGGGGCCCAGTACTTC. It is translated as CASSRSIAGGLGAQYF.

The sample holds a few counts of this clone. This sequence joins TRBV6-5 and TRBJ2-7, with D unresolved. The CDR3 extends over 13 amino acids. Trimming removed 3 bases from V and 7 bases from J, with 13 bases in between. The V gene's germline CDR1 is MNHEY and CDR2 SVGAGI. CDR3 in DNA: TGTGCCAGCAGTTATGGGCGATATGGTGAGCAGTACTTC. Protein sequence: CASSYGRYGEQYF.

CDR3 amino acids: CASRQGNNYGYTF. The CDR3 nucleotides are TGTGCCAGCAGACAGGGGAATAACTATGGCTACACCTTC. The chain couples TRBV6-5 to TRBJ1-2, with 7 nucleotides matching TRBD1. The CDR3 covers 13 residues. The ends lost 6 bases at V and 1 base at J; junction bases unmatched: 2. Per the germline V gene, CDR1 is MNHEY and CDR2 is SVGAGI.

The V call is TRBV15, the J call TRBJ1-2, with a possible D match to TRBD1 (5 bases). V gave up 0 bases and J gave up 6 bases, with 8 bases separating them. From germline, CDR1 is LNHNV and CDR2 YYDKDF (reference sequence). The CDR3 runs to 13 residues. The CDR3 is CATSRDGADGYTF. The CDR3 bases are TGTGCCACCAGCAGAGATGGGGCAGATGGCTACACCTTC.

V is TRBV19 and J is TRBJ1-3; D is ambiguous. Germline V lookup: CDR1 LNHDA, CDR2 SQIVND (reference sequence). Trimming took off 3 bases at V and 0 bases at J, with 9 bases between the two ends. The CDR3 length is 15 residues. CDR3 in amino acids: CASSIAGSSGNTIYF. The CDR3 region has the DNA TGTGCCAGTAGTATCGCCGGTAGCTCTGGAAACACCATATATTTT.

The genes are TRBV30 and TRBJ2-7; no clear D gene. There are 11 residues in the CDR3. The germline V gene has CDR1 GTSNPN and CDR2 SVGIG (reference sequence). Between the trimmed V and J ends, which lost 7 bases and 2 bases, there was a span of 9 bases. The CDR3 DNA is TGTGCCTACGGACGTGCCTACGAGCAGTACTTC. Residues: CAYGRAYEQYF.